The clone carrying this T cell receptor (beta chain) was counted only a few times. As yet, its antigen is unknown. The data were taken from a study of post-analysis software for immune sequencing data. Study summary: Recorded subtypes: relapsing-remitting, secondary progressive, progressive-relapsing; some patients unannotated.

Each TCR beta cDNA library carried unique molecular identifiers. cDNA molecules numbering 450,000 to 650,000 came from roughly 1 to 10 million T cells. Via MiXCR, TCRdb re-called the PCR reads, giving one row per CDR3 protein. The sample comprises 180,000 or so distinct CDR3 sequences, roughly 28% of which are singletons, and 3% to 4% rests with the top ten. Study observations and caveats: Significantly decreased normalized Chao1 diversity was recorded for multiple sclerosis patients relative to controls.

Sequenced: blood. This receptor was taken from a girl aged 2 to 17 with multiple sclerosis.

CDR3 residues: CASIPTGALSYEQYF. The CDR3 DNA reads as TGTGCCAGCATCCCGACAGGGGCCCTCTCCTACGAGCAGTACTTC. The V call is TRBV6-1, the J call TRBJ2-7, with 8 bases that match TRBD1. The CDR3 sequence is 15 residues long. CDR1 and CDR2 from the germline V gene are MNHNS and SASEGT. V shed 7 bases and J 0 bases; nucleotides not matched to a gene: 8.